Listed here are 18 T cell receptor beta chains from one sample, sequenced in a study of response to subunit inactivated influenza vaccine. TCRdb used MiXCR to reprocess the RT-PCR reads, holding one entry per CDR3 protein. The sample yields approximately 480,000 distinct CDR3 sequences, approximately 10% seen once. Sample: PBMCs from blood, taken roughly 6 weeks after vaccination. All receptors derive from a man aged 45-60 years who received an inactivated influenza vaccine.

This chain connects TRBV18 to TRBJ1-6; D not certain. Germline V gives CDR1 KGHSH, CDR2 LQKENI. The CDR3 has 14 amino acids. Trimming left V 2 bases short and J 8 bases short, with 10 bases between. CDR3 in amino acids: CASSPNSRDSPLHF. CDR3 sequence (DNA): TGTGCCAGCTCACCAAACAGCCGGGATTCACCCCTCCACTTT.

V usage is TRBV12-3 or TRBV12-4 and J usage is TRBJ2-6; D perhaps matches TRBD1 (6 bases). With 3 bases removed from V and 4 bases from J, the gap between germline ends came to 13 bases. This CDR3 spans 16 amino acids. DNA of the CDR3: TGTGCCAGCAGTTTGGGGGCATTGTGGGGGGCCAACGTCCTGACTTTC. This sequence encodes CASSLGALWGANVLTF.

The CDR3 nucleotides are TGTGCCAGCTCGAGTTTACAGGGGGCGTACGAGCAGTACTTC. Residues: CASSSLQGAYEQYF. The gene calls are TRBV27 and TRBJ2-7; 9 bases are shared with TRBD1. CDR3 length: 14 amino acids. Unmatched junction bases numbered 9, after V lost 8 bases and J lost 4 bases. CDR1 and CDR2 (germline): MNHEY, SMNVEV (reference sequence).

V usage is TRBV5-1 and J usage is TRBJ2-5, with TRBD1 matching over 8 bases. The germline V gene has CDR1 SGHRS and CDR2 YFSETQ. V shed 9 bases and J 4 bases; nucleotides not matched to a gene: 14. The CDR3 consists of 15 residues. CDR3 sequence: CATSPLGTGGETQYF. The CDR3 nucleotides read TGCGCCACCTCACCCCTCGGGACAGGTGGAGAGACCCAGTACTTC.

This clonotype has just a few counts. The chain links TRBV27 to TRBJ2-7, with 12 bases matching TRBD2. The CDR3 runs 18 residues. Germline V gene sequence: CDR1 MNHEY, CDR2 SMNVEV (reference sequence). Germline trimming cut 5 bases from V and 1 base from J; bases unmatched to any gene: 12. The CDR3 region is CASSNLPGLAGTSYEQYF. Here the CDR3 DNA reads TGTGCCAGCAGTAATCTCCCCGGACTAGCGGGGACGTCCTACGAGCAGTACTTC.

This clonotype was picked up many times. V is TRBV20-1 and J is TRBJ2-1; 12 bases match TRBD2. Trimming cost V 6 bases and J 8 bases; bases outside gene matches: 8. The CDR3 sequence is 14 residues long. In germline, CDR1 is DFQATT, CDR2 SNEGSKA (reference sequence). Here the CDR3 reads CSALTSGRGDEQFF. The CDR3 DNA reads TGCAGTGCGTTGACTAGCGGGAGAGGGGATGAGCAGTTCTTC.

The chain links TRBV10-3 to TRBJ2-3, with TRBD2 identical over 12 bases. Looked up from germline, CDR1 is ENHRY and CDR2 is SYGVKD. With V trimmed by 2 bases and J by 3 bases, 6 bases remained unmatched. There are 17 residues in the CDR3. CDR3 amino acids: CAISEEKTSGSTDTQYF. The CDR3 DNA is TGTGCCATCAGTGAGGAGAAGACTAGCGGGAGTACAGATACGCAGTATTTT.

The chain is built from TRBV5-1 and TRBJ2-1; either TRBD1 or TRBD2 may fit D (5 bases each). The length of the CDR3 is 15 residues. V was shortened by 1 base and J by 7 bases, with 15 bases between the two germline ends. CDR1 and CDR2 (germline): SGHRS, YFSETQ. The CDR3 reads CASSLLGIGTNEQFF. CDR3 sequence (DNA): TGCGCCAGCAGCTTGCTAGGGATTGGGACGAATGAGCAGTTCTTC.

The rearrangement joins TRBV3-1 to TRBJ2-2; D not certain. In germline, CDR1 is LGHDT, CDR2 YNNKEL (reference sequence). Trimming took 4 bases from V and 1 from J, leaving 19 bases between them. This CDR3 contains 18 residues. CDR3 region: CASSRTGRRPLNTGELFF. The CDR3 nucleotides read TGTGCCAGCAGCCGGACCGGGCGGCGACCCCTGAACACCGGGGAGCTGTTTTTT. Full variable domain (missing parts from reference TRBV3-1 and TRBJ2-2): DTAVSQTPKYLVTQMGNDKSIKCEQNLGHDTMYWYKQDSKKFLKIMFSYNNKELIINETVPNRFSPKSPDKAHLNLHINSLELGDSAVYFCASSRTGRRPLNTGELFFGEGSRLTVL.

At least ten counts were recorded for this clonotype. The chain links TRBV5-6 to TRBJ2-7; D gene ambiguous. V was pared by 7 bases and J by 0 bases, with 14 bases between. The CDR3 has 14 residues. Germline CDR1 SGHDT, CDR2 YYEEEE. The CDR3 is CASRYVHDSYEQYF. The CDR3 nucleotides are TGTGCCAGCCGCTATGTACACGACTCCTACGAGCAGTACTTC.

In DNA form, the CDR3 reads TGTGCCAGCAGCCACTCGAAGGGCCTAGGCACAGATACGCAGTATTTT. Encoded protein: CASSHSKGLGTDTQYF. This chain links TRBV7-8 with TRBJ2-3; D is unclear. Trimming removed 5 bases from V and 1 base from J, with 16 bases in between. Per germline, CDR1 SGHVS and CDR2 FQNEAQ. CDR3 length equals 16 residues.

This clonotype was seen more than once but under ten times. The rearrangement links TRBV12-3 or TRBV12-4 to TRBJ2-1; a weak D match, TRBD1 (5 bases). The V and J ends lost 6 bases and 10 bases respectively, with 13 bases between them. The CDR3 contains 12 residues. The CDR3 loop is CASSSIGAEQFF. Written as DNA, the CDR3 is TGTGCCAGCAGCTCCATTGGGGCCGAGCAGTTCTTC.

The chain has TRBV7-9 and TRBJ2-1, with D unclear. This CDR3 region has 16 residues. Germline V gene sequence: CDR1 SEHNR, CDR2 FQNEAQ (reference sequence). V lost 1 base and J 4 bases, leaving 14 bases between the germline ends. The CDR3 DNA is TGTGCCAGCAGCTTAGAATCAGTTACCCTTTACAATGAGCAGTTCTTC. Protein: CASSLESVTLYNEQFF.

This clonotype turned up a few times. The CDR3 DNA is TGCGCCAGCAGCCCTCTTAGCGGGGGGGAGTACTTCTTC. Its translation is CASSPLSGGEYFF. The V call is TRBV4-3, the J call TRBJ2-1; 11 nucleotides align to TRBD2. Trimming took 4 bases from V and 16 from J; bases not matched to a gene: 9. From germline, CDR1 is LGHNA and CDR2 YSLEER. The CDR3 is 13 amino acids.

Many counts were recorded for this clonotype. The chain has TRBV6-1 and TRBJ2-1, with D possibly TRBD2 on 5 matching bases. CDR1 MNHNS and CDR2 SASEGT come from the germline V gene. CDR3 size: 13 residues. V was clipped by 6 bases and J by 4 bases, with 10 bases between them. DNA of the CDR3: TGTGCCAGCAGGTGGGGAGAATACAATGAGCAGTTCTTC. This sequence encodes CASRWGEYNEQFF.

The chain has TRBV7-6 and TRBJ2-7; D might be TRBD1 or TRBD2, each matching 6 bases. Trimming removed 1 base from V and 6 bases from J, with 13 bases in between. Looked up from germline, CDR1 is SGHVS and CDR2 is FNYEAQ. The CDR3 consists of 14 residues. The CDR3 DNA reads TGTGCCAGCAGCTTAGAATGGGGGGCGGGCGAGCAGTACTTC. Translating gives CASSLEWGAGEQYF.

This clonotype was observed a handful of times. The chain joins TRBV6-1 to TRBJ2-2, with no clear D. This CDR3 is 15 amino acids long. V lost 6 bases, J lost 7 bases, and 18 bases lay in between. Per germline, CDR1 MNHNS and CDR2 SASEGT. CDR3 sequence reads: CASRRLGGISGELFF. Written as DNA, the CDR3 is TGTGCCAGCAGACGACTGGGTGGGATAAGCGGGGAGCTGTTTTTT.

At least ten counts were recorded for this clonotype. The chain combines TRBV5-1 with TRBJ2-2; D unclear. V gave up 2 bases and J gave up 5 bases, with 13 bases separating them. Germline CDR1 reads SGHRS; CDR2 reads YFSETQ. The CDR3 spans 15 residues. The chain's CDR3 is CASSLRTTSTGELFF. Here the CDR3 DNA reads TGCGCCAGCAGCTTACGAACTACATCTACCGGGGAGCTGTTTTTT.